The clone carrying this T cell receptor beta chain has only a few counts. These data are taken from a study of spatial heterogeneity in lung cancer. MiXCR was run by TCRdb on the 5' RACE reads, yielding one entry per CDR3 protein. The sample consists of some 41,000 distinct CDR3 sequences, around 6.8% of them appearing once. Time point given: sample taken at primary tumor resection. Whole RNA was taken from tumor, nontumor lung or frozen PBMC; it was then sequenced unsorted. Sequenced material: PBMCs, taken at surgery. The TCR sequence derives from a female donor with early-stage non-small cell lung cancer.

CDR3 amino acids: CASSQPGQGYEQYF. CDR3 sequence (DNA): TGTGCCAGCAGCCAACCGGGACAGGGATACGAGCAGTACTTC. V is TRBV27 and J is TRBJ2-7, with TRBD1 identical over 9 bases. V shed 6 bases and J 4 bases; nucleotides not matched to a gene: 7. CDR1 MNHEY and CDR2 SMNVEV come from the germline V gene (reference sequence). The CDR3 spans 14 residues.